This T cell receptor (beta chain) originates from a study of blood T cell repertoires in COVID-19. Some clones are missing from TCRdb's copy, which holds only in-frame ones; the method was immunoSEQ multiplex PCR. Here the sample spans approximately 33,000 clones, 88% being singletons. The V end lost 3 bases, the J end lost 2 bases, and 3 bases lay between the germline ends. Germline CDR1 reads LNHNV; CDR2 reads YYDKDF (reference sequence). The CDR3 totals 12 residues. The sequenced material came from peripheral blood. This chain uses TRBV15 with TRBJ2-3, with D uncertain. This clonotype was sampled from a man between 65 and 85 years old with acute or convalescent COVID-19. CDR3 DNA: TGTGCCACCAGCAGGTACACAGATACGCAGTATTTT. Translating gives CATSRYTDTQYF.